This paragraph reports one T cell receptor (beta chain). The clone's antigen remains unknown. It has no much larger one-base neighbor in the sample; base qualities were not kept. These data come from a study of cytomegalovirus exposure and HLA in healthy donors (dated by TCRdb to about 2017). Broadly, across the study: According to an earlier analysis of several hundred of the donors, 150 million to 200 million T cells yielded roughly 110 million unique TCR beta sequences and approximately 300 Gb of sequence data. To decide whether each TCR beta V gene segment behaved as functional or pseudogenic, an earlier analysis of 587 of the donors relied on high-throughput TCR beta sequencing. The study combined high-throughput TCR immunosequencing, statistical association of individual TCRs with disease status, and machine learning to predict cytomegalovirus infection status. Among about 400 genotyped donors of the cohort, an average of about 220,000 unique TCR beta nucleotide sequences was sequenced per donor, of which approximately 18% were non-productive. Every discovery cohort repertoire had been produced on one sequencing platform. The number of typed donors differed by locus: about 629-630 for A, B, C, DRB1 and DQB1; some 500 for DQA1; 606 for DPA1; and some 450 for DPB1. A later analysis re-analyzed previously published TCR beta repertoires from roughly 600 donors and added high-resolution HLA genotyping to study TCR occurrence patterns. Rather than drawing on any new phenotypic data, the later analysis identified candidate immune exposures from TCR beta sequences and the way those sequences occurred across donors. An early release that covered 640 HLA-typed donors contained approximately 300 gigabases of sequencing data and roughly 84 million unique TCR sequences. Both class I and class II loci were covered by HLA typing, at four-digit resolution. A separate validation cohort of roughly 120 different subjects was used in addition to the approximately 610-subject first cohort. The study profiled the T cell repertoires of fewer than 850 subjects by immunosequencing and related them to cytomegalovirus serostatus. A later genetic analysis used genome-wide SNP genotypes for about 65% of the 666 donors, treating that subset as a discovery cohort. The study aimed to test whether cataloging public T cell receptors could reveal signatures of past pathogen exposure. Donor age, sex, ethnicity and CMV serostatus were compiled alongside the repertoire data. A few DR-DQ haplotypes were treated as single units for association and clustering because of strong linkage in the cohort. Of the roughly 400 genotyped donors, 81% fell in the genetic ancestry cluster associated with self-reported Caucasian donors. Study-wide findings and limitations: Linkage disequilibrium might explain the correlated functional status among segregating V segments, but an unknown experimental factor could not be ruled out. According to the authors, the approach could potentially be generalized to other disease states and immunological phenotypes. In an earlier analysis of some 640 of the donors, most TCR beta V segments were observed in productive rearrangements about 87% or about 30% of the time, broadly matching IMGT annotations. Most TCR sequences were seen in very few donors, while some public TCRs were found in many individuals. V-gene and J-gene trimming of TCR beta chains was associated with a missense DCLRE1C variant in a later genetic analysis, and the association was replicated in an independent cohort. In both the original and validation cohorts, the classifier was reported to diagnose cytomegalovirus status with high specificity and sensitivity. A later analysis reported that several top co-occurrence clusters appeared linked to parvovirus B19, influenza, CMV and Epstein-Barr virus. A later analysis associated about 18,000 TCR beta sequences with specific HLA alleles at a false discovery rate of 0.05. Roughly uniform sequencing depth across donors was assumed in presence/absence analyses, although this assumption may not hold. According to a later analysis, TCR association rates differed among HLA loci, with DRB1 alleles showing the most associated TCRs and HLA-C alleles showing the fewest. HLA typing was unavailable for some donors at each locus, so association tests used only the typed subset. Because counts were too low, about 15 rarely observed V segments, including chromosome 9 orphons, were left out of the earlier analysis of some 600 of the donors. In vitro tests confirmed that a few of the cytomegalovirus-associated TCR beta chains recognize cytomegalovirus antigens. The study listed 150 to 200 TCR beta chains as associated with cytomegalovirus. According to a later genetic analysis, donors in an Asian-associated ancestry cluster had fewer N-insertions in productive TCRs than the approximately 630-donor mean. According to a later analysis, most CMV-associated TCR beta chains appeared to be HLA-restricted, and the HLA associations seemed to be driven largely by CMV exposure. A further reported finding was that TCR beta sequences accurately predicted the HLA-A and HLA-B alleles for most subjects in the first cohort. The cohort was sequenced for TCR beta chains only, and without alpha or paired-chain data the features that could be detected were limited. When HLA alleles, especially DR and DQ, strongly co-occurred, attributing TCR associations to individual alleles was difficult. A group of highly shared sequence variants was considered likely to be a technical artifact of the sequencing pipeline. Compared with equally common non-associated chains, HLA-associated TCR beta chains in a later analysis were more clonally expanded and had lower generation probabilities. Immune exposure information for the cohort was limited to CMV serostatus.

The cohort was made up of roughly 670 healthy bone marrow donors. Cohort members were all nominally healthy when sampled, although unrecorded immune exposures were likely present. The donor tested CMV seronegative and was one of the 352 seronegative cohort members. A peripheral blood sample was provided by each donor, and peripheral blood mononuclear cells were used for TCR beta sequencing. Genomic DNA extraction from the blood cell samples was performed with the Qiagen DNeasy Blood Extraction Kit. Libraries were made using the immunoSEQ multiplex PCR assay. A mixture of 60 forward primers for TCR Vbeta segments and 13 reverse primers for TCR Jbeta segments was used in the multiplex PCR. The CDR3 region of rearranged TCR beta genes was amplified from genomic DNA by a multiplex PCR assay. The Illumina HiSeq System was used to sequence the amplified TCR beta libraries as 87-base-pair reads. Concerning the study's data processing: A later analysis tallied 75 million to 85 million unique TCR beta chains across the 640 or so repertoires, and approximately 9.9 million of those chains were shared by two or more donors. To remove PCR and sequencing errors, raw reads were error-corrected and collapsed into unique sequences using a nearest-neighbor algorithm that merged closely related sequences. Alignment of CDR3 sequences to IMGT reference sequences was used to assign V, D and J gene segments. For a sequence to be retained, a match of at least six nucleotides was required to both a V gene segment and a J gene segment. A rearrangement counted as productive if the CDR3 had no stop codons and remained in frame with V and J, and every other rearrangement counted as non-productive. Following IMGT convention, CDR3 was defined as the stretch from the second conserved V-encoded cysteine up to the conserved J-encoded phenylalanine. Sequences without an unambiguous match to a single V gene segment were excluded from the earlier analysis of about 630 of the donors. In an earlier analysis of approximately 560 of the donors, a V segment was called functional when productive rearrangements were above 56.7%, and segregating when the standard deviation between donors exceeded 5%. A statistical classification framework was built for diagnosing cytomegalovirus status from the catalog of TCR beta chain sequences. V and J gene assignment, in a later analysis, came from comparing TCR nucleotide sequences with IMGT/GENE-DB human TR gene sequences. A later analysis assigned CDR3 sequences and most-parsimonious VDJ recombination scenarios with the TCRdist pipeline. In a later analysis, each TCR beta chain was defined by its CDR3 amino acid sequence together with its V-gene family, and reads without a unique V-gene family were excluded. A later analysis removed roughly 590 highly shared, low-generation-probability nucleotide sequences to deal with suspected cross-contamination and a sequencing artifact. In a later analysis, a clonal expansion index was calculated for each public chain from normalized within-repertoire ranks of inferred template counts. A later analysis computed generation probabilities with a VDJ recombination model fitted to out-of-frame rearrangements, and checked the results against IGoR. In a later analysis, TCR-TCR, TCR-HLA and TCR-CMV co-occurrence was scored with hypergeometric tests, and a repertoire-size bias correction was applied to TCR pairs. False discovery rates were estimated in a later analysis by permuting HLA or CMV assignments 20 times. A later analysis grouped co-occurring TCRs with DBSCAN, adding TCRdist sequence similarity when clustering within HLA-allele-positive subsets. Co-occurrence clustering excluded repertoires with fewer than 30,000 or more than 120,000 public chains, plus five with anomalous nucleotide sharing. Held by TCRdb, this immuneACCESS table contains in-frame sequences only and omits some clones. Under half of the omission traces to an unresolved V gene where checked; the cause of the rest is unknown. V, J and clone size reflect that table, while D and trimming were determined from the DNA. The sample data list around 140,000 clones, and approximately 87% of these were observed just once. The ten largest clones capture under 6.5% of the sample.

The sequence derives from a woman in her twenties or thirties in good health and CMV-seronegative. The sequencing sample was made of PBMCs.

The sequence in DNA is TGCGCCAGCAGCCCCGGGACTAGCGGCTACAATGAGCAGTTCTTC. Its protein reads: CASSPGTSGYNEQFF. The chain employs TRBV5-1 and TRBJ2-1, with 11 middle bases fitting TRBD2. The CDR3 numbers 15 residues from cysteine through phenylalanine. The kept DNA is CDR3 alone, 45 bases in frame from the first base. Sequences SGHRS (CDR1) and YFSETQ (CDR2) are obtained from the germline V gene. Here V drops 4 bases and J drops 3 bases, and the junction holds 3 bases not matched to any gene.